This TCR beta chain was obtained from a study of blood T cell repertoires in COVID-19. Overall study context: Acute and convalescent COVID-19 samples came from the United States, Italy and Spain. Nucleic acid was either cDNA or gDNA, and it came from T cells, B-cell-depleted T cells, or PBMCs.

Here immunoSEQ multiplex PCR was the method, and the copy in TCRdb shows in-frame clones only, minus some. Here the sample spans about 210,000 clones, about 86% being singletons. Enrollees, about 18 to 100 years old, lived in fewer than 25 US areas. V lost 7 bases, J lost 6 bases, and 18 bases lay in between. Germline V gives CDR1 MDHEN, CDR2 SYDVKM. The CDR3 length is 14 residues. The TCR comes from a woman aged 40 to 50 with acute COVID-19. The genes are TRBV28 and TRBJ1-2; D is ambiguous. The material sequenced was PBMCs or T cells enriched from blood (not recorded which). The chain's CDR3 is CASIGGLLGNGYTF. CDR3 nucleotide sequence: TGTGCCAGCATCGGTGGGCTTTTGGGCAATGGCTACACCTTC.